This entry lists 9 T cell receptor beta chains sequenced from one sample in a study of blood T cell repertoires in COVID-19. Assay used: immunoSEQ multiplex PCR; TCRdb lists only in-frame clones, some missing. The sample lists about 74,000 clones, nearly 90% seen once, with 2.5% to 3.5% in the top ten. Sequencing was carried out using peripheral blood. These receptors were collected from a man aged 70-80 years with active or convalescent COVID-19.

This sequence joins TRBV6-6 and TRBJ1-3; a weak D match, TRBD1 (5 bases). CDR1 and CDR2 from the germline V gene are MNHNY and SVGAGI (reference sequence). V gave up 5 bases and J gave up 4 bases, with 21 bases separating them. This CDR3 has 17 amino acids. The CDR3: CASSPGGRGVSGNTIYF. CDR3 bases: TGTGCCAGCAGTCCCGGCGGGAGGGGAGTATCAGGAAACACCATATATTTT.

The V call is TRBV2, the J call TRBJ2-7; 12 bases are a match to TRBD2. Losses at the gene ends were 6 bases for V and 4 bases for J; bases not matched to a gene: 1. CDR1 and CDR2 from the germline V gene are SNHLY and FYNNEI. The CDR3 spans 13 residues. CDR3 in amino acids: CASRTSGSYEQYF. The CDR3 DNA reads TGTGCCAGCAGGACTAGCGGGAGTTACGAGCAGTACTTC. The variable domain in full, with the rest retrieved from reference TRBV2 and TRBJ2-7, is EPEVTQTPSHQVTQMGQEVILRCVPISNHLYFYWYRQILGQKVEFLVSFYNNEISEKSEIFDDQFSVERPDGSNFTLKIRSTKLEDSAMYFCASRTSGSYEQYFGPGTRLTVT.

This clone was detected only once. This chain links TRBV5-4 with TRBJ2-7; a weak D match, TRBD2 (5 bases). CDR3 length: 14 residues. V was cut by 5 bases and J by 0 bases, with 12 bases left in between. Germline V lookup: CDR1 SGHNT, CDR2 YYREEE (reference sequence). Written as DNA, the CDR3 is TGTGCCAGCAGGCAGGACTGGAGCTCCTACGAGCAGTACTTC. This translates into CASRQDWSSYEQYF.

Details on this clone: A read error may produce the germline difference seen at one junction end. The chain has TRBV7-9 and TRBJ2-7, with D maybe TRBD2 (5 bases). The CDR3 is made up of 11 amino acids. Germline CDR1 is SEHNR and CDR2 is FQNEAQ (reference sequence). In nucleotides, the CDR3 is TGTGCCAGCAGCCTAGCCGGGGAGCAGTACTTC. Translating gives CASSLAGEQYF.

This clone has just one count. The CDR3 DNA sequence: TGTGCCAGTAGTAGGGCGGGACAGAGACCCTACGAGCAGTACTTC. Translating it yields CASSRAGQRPYEQYF. V usage is TRBV19 and J usage is TRBJ2-7, with a tentative D call TRBD1 (7 bases). Between the trimmed V and J ends, which lost 4 bases and 2 bases, there was a span of 15 bases. Looked up from germline, CDR1 is LNHDA and CDR2 is SQIVND (reference sequence). This CDR3 is 15 amino acids long.

J is TRBJ1-2 and V is TRBV28; no definite D call. Trimming shortened V by 1 base and J by 5 bases, and 11 bases separated the two germline ends. The CDR3 has 14 amino acids. The germline V gene encodes CDR1 MDHEN and CDR2 SYDVKM. The chain's CDR3 is CASSLSTAEYGYTF. The CDR3 DNA is TGTGCCAGCAGTTTATCCACAGCTGAATATGGCTACACCTTC.

This clone was seen a few times. This chain connects TRBV19 to TRBJ1-5; 8 bases agree with TRBD1. V dropped 6 bases and J dropped 7; count of bases not matched to a gene: 8. The CDR3 is 14 residues long. Germline values: CDR1 LNHDA, CDR2 SQIVND (reference sequence). CDR3 sequence reads: CASRSQGAGQPQHF. Written as DNA, the CDR3 is TGTGCCAGTAGATCTCAGGGGGCGGGACAGCCCCAGCATTTT. Looking up the rest from reference TRBV19 and TRBJ1-5 gives the full variable domain: DGGITQSPKYLFRKEGQNVTLSCEQNLNHDAMYWYRQDPGQGLRLIYYSQIVNDFQKGDIAEGYSVSREKKESFPLTVTSAQKNPTAFYLCASRSQGAGQPQHFGDGTRLSIL.

The chain uses TRBV27 and TRBJ2-1; 15 positions match TRBD2. V lost 7 bases and J lost 0; bases outside the gene matches: 4. Germline assignment: CDR1 MNHEY and CDR2 SMNVEV (reference sequence). This CDR3 spans 17 amino acids. Here the CDR3 reads CASTGLAGGSSYNEQFF. CDR3 sequence (DNA): TGTGCCAGCACAGGACTAGCGGGGGGGAGCTCCTACAATGAGCAGTTCTTC.

The rearrangement uses TRBV30 and TRBJ2-1; possible D gene TRBD1, 6 bases. CDR1 is GTSNPN, CDR2 SVGIG, per germline (reference sequence). Trimming stripped 0 bases from V and 6 bases from J, with 12 bases between. CDR3 size: 14 residues. The CDR3 DNA follows: TGTGCCTGGAGTGTCACCAGGGGACCCAATGAGCAGTTCTTC. Its translation is CAWSVTRGPNEQFF.